The 30 T cell receptor beta chains below were found in one sample sequenced in a study of blood T cell repertoires in COVID-19. Sequenced by immunoSEQ multiplex PCR; TCRdb stores in-frame clones only, minus some. This table has some 250,000 clones, 70% to 75% appearing once. Material: peripheral blood. Receptors were obtained from a woman older than 75 with acute or convalescent COVID-19.

There are a few counts of this clone. The rearrangement uses TRBV5-4 and TRBJ2-7, with a tentative D call TRBD2 (6 bases). Germline CDR1 and CDR2: SGHNT and YYREEE (reference sequence). Trimming shortened V by 2 bases and J by 4 bases, and 16 bases separated the two germline ends. There are 15 residues in the CDR3. This chain's CDR3 is CASSLPDGSAYEQYF. Written as DNA, the CDR3 is TGTGCCAGCAGCTTACCCGACGGGAGTGCGTACGAGCAGTACTTC. The complete variable domain, with remaining parts taken from reference TRBV5-4 and TRBJ2-7, reads ETGVTQSPTHLIKTRGQQVTLRCSSQSGHNTVSWYQQALGQGPQFIFQYYREEENGRGNFPPRFSGLQFPNYSSELNVNALELDDSALYLCASSLPDGSAYEQYFGPGTRLTVT.

V and J are TRBV18 and TRBJ1-6; TRBD1 agrees at 10 bases. Unmatched junction bases numbered 5, after V lost 4 bases and J lost 5 bases. There are 16 residues in the CDR3. CDR1 and CDR2 from the germline V gene are KGHSH and LQKENI. The CDR3 sequence: CASSLQDRGNNSPLHF. Written as DNA, the CDR3 is TGTGCCAGCTCACTCCAGGACAGGGGGAATAATTCACCCCTCCACTTT.

This clone was found once. The chain has TRBV5-6 and TRBJ2-5; weak D call: TRBD1 (5 bases). CDR3 length equals 14 residues. Germline CDR1 SGHDT, CDR2 YYEEEE. Trimming took off 0 bases at V and 5 bases at J, with 11 bases between the two ends. CDR3 loop: CASSLEGRSETQYF. For the CDR3, the DNA is TGTGCCAGCAGCTTGGAGGGGCGTTCGGAGACCCAGTACTTC.

This rearrangement joins TRBV19 to TRBJ1-1, with 7 bases aligning to TRBD1. This CDR3 comprises 19 residues. Germline V gives CDR1 LNHDA, CDR2 SQIVND (reference sequence). The trim removed 2 bases at V and 0 bases at J, leaving 15 bases unmatched. The DNA for the CDR3 is TGTGCCAGTAGTATAAGGGCCTCAGGGGGACGGCCCATGAACACTGAAGCTTTCTTT. Its protein is CASSIRASGGRPMNTEAFF.

This chain uses TRBV7-2 with TRBJ2-7, with D perhaps matching TRBD1 (6 bases). The CDR3 spans 13 residues. V was clipped by 5 bases and J by 7 bases, with 15 bases between them. Per germline, CDR1 SGHTA and CDR2 FQGNSA. This CDR3 is CASSPPPRGEQYF. The CDR3 region has the DNA TGTGCCAGCAGCCCCCCGCCCAGGGGAGAGCAGTACTTC.

This chain links TRBV4-3 with TRBJ2-2, with 10 bases lining up with TRBD1. Trimming removed 6 bases from V and 6 bases from J; junction bases left unmatched: 13. The CDR3 totals 17 residues. Germline V gives CDR1 LGHNA, CDR2 YSLEER. CDR3 nucleotide sequence: TGCGCCAGCAGGGGATCCTTCGGGACAGGGGAATCCGGGGAGCTGTTTTTT. Translating gives CASRGSFGTGESGELFF.

The chain recombines TRBV7-9 with TRBJ2-1, with D tentatively TRBD1 (6 bases). Germline values: CDR1 SEHNR, CDR2 FQNEAQ (reference sequence). There are 15 residues in the CDR3. Trimming cost V 3 bases and J 8 bases, with 17 bases left between them. The CDR3 nucleotides read TGTGCCAGCAGCTTGGCGATGGCAGGGGTTCATGAGCAGTTCTTC. This sequence encodes CASSLAMAGVHEQFF. The complete variable domain, with remaining parts taken from reference TRBV7-9 and TRBJ2-1, reads DTGVSQNPRHKITKRGQNVTFRCDPISEHNRLYWYRQTLGQGPEFLTYFQNEAQLEKSRLLSDRFSAERPKGSFSTLEIQRTEQGDSAMYLCASSLAMAGVHEQFFGPGTRLTVL.

This CDR3 is CASSYSDGGSYEQYF. The CDR3 coding sequence is TGTGCCAGCAGTTACTCGGACGGCGGGTCCTACGAGCAGTACTTC. The chain couples TRBV6-5 to TRBJ2-7, with a possible D match to TRBD2 (5 bases). Germline CDR1 and CDR2: MNHEY and SVGAGI. This CDR3 has 15 amino acids. The V gene lost 0 bases and the J gene lost 1 base, with 10 bases spanning the gap.

V and J are TRBV7-2 and TRBJ1-2, with 9 positions matching TRBD1. The germline gives CDR1 SGHTA, CDR2 FQGNSA. V trimming: 1 base; J trimming: 4 bases; junction bases outside the gene matches: 7. This CDR3 has 16 amino acids. The CDR3 DNA reads as TGTGCCAGCAGCTTAGGTCCCGGGACAGGGAGCTATGGCTACACCTTC. Translation gives CASSLGPGTGSYGYTF.

The genes are TRBV5-1 and TRBJ1-4; TRBD1 matches at 9 bases. Germline V gene data show CDR1 as SGHRS and CDR2 as YFSETQ. V lost 4 bases and J lost 7; bases outside the gene matches: 5. The CDR3 length is 14 residues. CDR3 residues: CASSIGTGFEKLFF. For the CDR3, the DNA is TGCGCCAGCAGCATCGGGACAGGGTTTGAAAAACTGTTTTTT.

The chain carries TRBV19 and TRBJ1-1, with D perhaps TRBD1 (5 bases). This CDR3 is built from 17 residues. Germline values: CDR1 LNHDA, CDR2 SQIVND (reference sequence). With 7 bases removed from V and 4 bases from J, the gap between germline ends came to 25 bases. CDR3: CASTKRSGTPLRTEAFF. The CDR3 DNA is TGTGCCAGTACAAAACGAAGCGGGACCCCCTTACGCACTGAAGCTTTCTTT.

The chain is built from TRBV5-5 and TRBJ1-1; 8 bases agree with TRBD1. The junction had 6 bases not matched to a gene; V was cut back by 4 bases and J by 1 base. Per the germline V gene, CDR1 is SGHKS and CDR2 is YYEKEE (reference sequence). The CDR3 has 15 amino acids. CDR3 sequence (DNA): TGTGCCAGCAGCCTAACCAGGGGGCAGAACACTGAAGCTTTCTTT. The encoded protein is CASSLTRGQNTEAFF.

The chain joins TRBV25-1 to TRBJ1-6; TRBD1 matches 7 bases. J gave up 10 bases and V 3 bases, and 6 bases lay outside the gene matches. Germline V lookup: CDR1 MGHDK, CDR2 SYGVNS. This CDR3 contains 14 residues. This CDR3 is CASSERQGWSPLHF. In DNA form, the CDR3 reads TGTGCCAGCAGTGAGAGACAGGGCTGGTCACCCCTCCACTTT.

This clone has only a few counts. J is TRBJ2-4 and V is TRBV2; a possible D gene is TRBD1 (5 bases). In germline, CDR1 is SNHLY, CDR2 FYNNEI. Deletions cut 3 bases from V and 0 bases from J, with 9 bases between. The CDR3 length is 15 residues. This CDR3 is CASSEQGLAKNIQYF. In DNA, the CDR3 is TGTGCCAGCAGTGAGCAGGGTCTAGCCAAAAACATTCAGTACTTC.

CDR3 in DNA: TGTGCCAGTAGTTCGGGGACAGGGGGCCTAACTATCTACAATGAGCAGTTCTTC. Translated: CASSSGTGGLTIYNEQFF. This chain joins TRBV19 and TRBJ2-1; TRBD1 matches at 12 bases. V lost 5 bases to trimming and J lost 3 bases; unmatched junction nucleotides: 11. This CDR3 comprises 18 residues. Germline-derived CDR1 and CDR2 are LNHDA and SQIVND (reference sequence).

This rearrangement joins TRBV12-3 or TRBV12-4 to TRBJ1-6; D remains ambiguous. Between the trimmed V and J ends, which lost 8 bases and 14 bases, there was a span of 16 bases. The CDR3 has 12 amino acids. The DNA of the CDR3 is TGTGCCAGCGCGGTCCGAACGGAGGCCCTCCACTTT. Its translation is CASAVRTEALHF.

The chain is built from TRBV5-1 and TRBJ2-1; 13 nucleotides agree with TRBD2. The trim removed 3 bases at V and 6 bases at J, leaving 3 bases unmatched. The length of the CDR3 is 15 residues. Germline-derived CDR1 and CDR2 are SGHRS and YFSETQ. In DNA form, the CDR3 reads TGCGCCAGCAGCTCACGGACTAGCGGGGGCAATGAGCAGTTCTTC. It specifies CASSSRTSGGNEQFF.

The gene calls are TRBV6-5 and TRBJ2-5, with D possibly being TRBD1 (5 bases). Germline loops: CDR1 MNHEY, CDR2 SVGAGI. This CDR3 has 14 residues. The germline V and J ends were trimmed by 0 bases and 4 bases, with 9 bases remaining between them. For the CDR3, the DNA is TGTGCCAGCAGTTACTCGAGCAGGGTAGAGACCCAGTACTTC. It translates to CASSYSSRVETQYF.

The chain recombines TRBV10-3 with TRBJ2-2, with D perhaps TRBD1 (6 bases). The germline V and J ends were trimmed by 6 bases and 5 bases, with 13 bases remaining between them. This CDR3 comprises 14 residues. CDR1 ENHRY and CDR2 SYGVKD come from the germline V gene. The CDR3 is CAIRSTGETGELFF. The CDR3 bases are TGTGCCATCAGATCGACAGGAGAGACCGGGGAGCTGTTTTTT.

The chain recombines TRBV6-1 with TRBJ1-1; a possible D gene is TRBD1 (5 bases). Trimming pared 2 bases from V and 0 bases from J, leaving 10 bases between. Germline V gives CDR1 MNHNS, CDR2 SASEGT. The CDR3 is 15 amino acids. This CDR3 reads CASSESGLLNTEAFF. In nucleotides, the CDR3 is TGTGCCAGCAGTGAATCAGGGCTTCTGAACACTGAAGCTTTCTTT.

This clone was recorded a few times. The CDR3 loop is CASSIGAGPMEQFF. The CDR3 DNA follows: TGTGCCAGTAGTATAGGTGCAGGCCCGATGGAGCAGTTCTTC. The genes are TRBV19 and TRBJ2-1; unclear D gene. The CDR3 spans 14 residues. Germline V lookup: CDR1 LNHDA, CDR2 SQIVND (reference sequence). The V and J ends lost 1 base and 10 bases respectively, with 14 bases between them.

The genes are TRBV7-2 and TRBJ2-4; 10 bases are a match to TRBD2. The germline V gene encodes CDR1 SGHTA and CDR2 FQGNSA. Trimming took 1 base from V and 7 from J; bases not matched to a gene: 7. The CDR3 contains 16 residues. The CDR3, as DNA: TGTGCCAGCAGCTTAGAGGGTCTAGCGGGAGTGAACATTCAGTACTTC. Amino acid sequence: CASSLEGLAGVNIQYF.

The V gene is TRBV6-2 or TRBV6-3, the J gene TRBJ1-4, with 12 positions matching TRBD1. Germline lookup yields CDR1 MNHEY and CDR2 SVGEGT. V shed 2 bases, J shed 9 bases, and the junction held 7 bases outside the gene matches. CDR3 size: 16 residues. Written as DNA, the CDR3 is TGTGCCAGCAGTTACCCCTCCGGGACAGGGGGCAAAAAACTGTTTTTT. Translation: CASSYPSGTGGKKLFF.

The CDR3 spells CASSSELAGGPEQFF. In DNA, the CDR3 is TGCGCCAGCAGCTCAGAACTAGCGGGGGGGCCTGAGCAGTTCTTC. The chain employs TRBV5-1 and TRBJ2-1; TRBD2 aligns across 13 bases. Trimming took 3 bases from V and 9 from J; bases not matched to a gene: 6. Germline CDR1 and CDR2: SGHRS and YFSETQ. The CDR3 runs to 15 residues. Based on the CDR3 plus reference TRBV5-1 and TRBJ2-1, the full variable domain is KAGVTQTPRYLIKTRGQQVTLSCSPISGHRSVSWYQQTPGQGLQFLFEYFSETQRNKGNFPGRFSGRQFSNSRSEMNVSTLELGDSALYLCASSSELAGGPEQFFGPGTRLTVL.

This sequence joins TRBV6-5 and TRBJ1-2, with 7 bases lining up with TRBD1. The CDR3 has 13 amino acids. V shed 5 bases and J 4 bases; nucleotides not matched to a gene: 4. CDR1 and CDR2 from the germline V gene are MNHEY and SVGAGI. CDR3 in DNA: TGTGCCAGCAGTCTTCGACAGGGCTATGGCTACACCTTC. This codes for CASSLRQGYGYTF.

This clone was counted between two and nine times. The gene calls are TRBV18 and TRBJ2-2; the match to TRBD1 covers 8 bases. Germline trimming cut 5 bases from V and 7 bases from J; bases unmatched to any gene: 12. CDR3 length equals 16 residues. The germline gives CDR1 KGHSH, CDR2 LQKENI. CDR3 sequence reads: CASSRTGSNEGGELFF. The CDR3 DNA reads TGTGCCAGCTCAAGGACAGGGAGTAATGAAGGCGGGGAGCTGTTTTTT.

This clone was counted between two and nine times. Other DNA sequences in the sample encode the same CDR3. The chain uses TRBV4-1 and TRBJ1-1, with 8 bases aligning to TRBD1. Germline CDR1 reads MGHRA; CDR2 reads YSYEKL. The CDR3 is 14 amino acids. Trimming took 4 bases from V and 1 from J; bases not matched to a gene: 2. This chain's CDR3 is CASSPDRANTEAFF. The CDR3 DNA is TGCGCCAGCAGCCCGGACAGGGCGAACACTGAAGCTTTCTTT.

The V gene is TRBV7-2, the J gene TRBJ2-3, with 7 bases that match TRBD1. Unmatched junction bases numbered 10, after V lost 5 bases and J lost 2 bases. Per the germline V gene, CDR1 is SGHTA and CDR2 is FQGNSA. This CDR3 region has 16 residues. DNA for the CDR3: TGTGCCAGCAGCATTCTCAGGGGGAGCTTCACAGATACGCAGTATTTT. It specifies CASSILRGSFTDTQYF. The full variable domain, in which reference TRBV7-2 and TRBJ2-3 provide the parts outside the CDR3, is GAGVSQSPSNKVTEKGKDVELRCDPISGHTALYWYRQSLGQGLEFLIYFQGNSAPDKSGLPSDRFSAERTGGSVSTLTIQRTQQEDSAVYLCASSILRGSFTDTQYFGPGTRLTVL.

The V gene is TRBV7-2, the J gene TRBJ1-5; D is unclear. V gave up 4 bases and J gave up 9 bases, with 13 bases separating them. CDR1 is SGHTA, CDR2 FQGNSA, per germline. The CDR3 has 13 amino acids. CDR3 region: CASSSTLPWPQHF. The CDR3 nucleotides are TGTGCCAGCAGCTCAACCCTACCTTGGCCCCAGCATTTT.

The chain links TRBV5-1 to TRBJ2-3; no clear D. V was cut by 3 bases and J by 5 bases, with 16 bases left in between. The germline gives CDR1 SGHRS, CDR2 YFSETQ. The CDR3 runs to 15 residues. CDR3 bases: TGCGCCAGCAGCTCCCCTCAGGCCCTCGGAGATACGCAGTATTTT. Protein sequence: CASSSPQALGDTQYF.